The 18 T cell receptor beta chains below all came from one sample that was sequenced in a study. MiXCR, applied by TCRdb to the RT-PCR reads, yields one record per CDR3 protein. The sample carries approximately 720,000 distinct CDR3 sequences, around 14% recorded once. The specimen sequenced was memory CD4+ T cells from blood. These receptors originate from a female donor in good health, serving as a healthy control.

The chain couples TRBV20-1 to TRBJ2-1; TRBD2 might be the D (6 bases). The CDR3 contains 15 residues. Trimming left V 1 base short and J 9 bases short, with 19 bases between. Germline loops: CDR1 DFQATT, CDR2 SNEGSKA (reference sequence). The CDR3 sequence is CSARGTLAASGEQFF. Here the CDR3 DNA reads TGCAGTGCTAGAGGTACACTAGCTGCGTCGGGTGAGCAGTTCTTC.

This clonotype was detected ten times or more. The J gene is TRBJ2-2, the V gene TRBV9; TRBD1 agrees at 8 bases. V lost 1 base to trimming and J lost 4 bases; unmatched junction nucleotides: 0. This CDR3 comprises 14 residues. The V gene's germline CDR1 is SGDLS and CDR2 YYNGEE. The CDR3 is CASSVTGGTGELFF. CDR3 in DNA: TGTGCCAGCAGCGTAACAGGGGGCACCGGGGAGCTGTTTTTT.

This rearrangement joins TRBV6-1 to TRBJ2-2; D is possibly TRBD2 (6 bases). Germline lookup yields CDR1 MNHNS and CDR2 SASEGT. This CDR3 contains 15 residues. The V and J ends lost 6 bases and 0 bases respectively, with 11 bases between them. CDR3 nucleotides: TGTGCCAGCAGGGGGGGATCAGCGAACACCGGGGAGCTGTTTTTT. This translates into CASRGGSANTGELFF.

This clonotype has more than one count but fewer than ten. The chain joins TRBV6-6 to TRBJ1-3, with D maybe TRBD1 (5 bases). Trimming stripped 2 bases from V and 2 bases from J, with 10 bases between. The CDR3 is made up of 15 amino acids. Germline V lookup: CDR1 MNHNY, CDR2 SVGAGI (reference sequence). The DNA of the CDR3 is TGTGCCAGCAGTTACCCGGGGACGGCTGGAAACACCATATATTTT. Translation gives CASSYPGTAGNTIYF.

This clonotype was counted only a few times. The chain links TRBV9 to TRBJ2-7, with D uncertain. There are 14 residues in the CDR3. Germline values: CDR1 SGDLS, CDR2 YYNGEE. V lost 4 bases and J 6 bases, leaving 17 bases between the germline ends. The CDR3 DNA follows: TGTGCCAGCAGCAGACTGGCCGGCCCCTCCGAGCAGTACTTC. Translating gives CASSRLAGPSEQYF.

The chain joins TRBV3-1 to TRBJ1-1; D perhaps matches TRBD1 (5 bases). Per germline, CDR1 LGHDT and CDR2 YNNKEL (reference sequence). The CDR3 loop spans 14 amino acids. Deletions cut 0 bases from V and 3 bases from J, with 8 bases between. Here the CDR3 reads CASSQEGGDTEAFF. The CDR3 DNA follows: TGTGCCAGCAGCCAAGAAGGAGGGGACACTGAAGCTTTCTTT.

This chain uses TRBV6-6 with TRBJ2-1, with 11 bases fitting TRBD2. Germline lookup yields CDR1 MNHNY and CDR2 SVGAGI (reference sequence). This CDR3 is 15 amino acids long. V shed 2 bases and J 7 bases; nucleotides not matched to a gene: 4. The CDR3 sequence is CASSYTSGRSNEQFF. CDR3 DNA: TGTGCCAGCAGTTACACTAGCGGGAGAAGTAATGAGCAGTTCTTC.

In its sample, this clonotype was seen many times. The chain joins TRBV27 to TRBJ1-2; weak D call: TRBD1 (5 bases). Germline CDR1 and CDR2: MNHEY and SMNVEV (reference sequence). CDR3 size: 15 residues. V lost 5 bases and J 5 bases, leaving 18 bases between the germline ends. The CDR3 here is CASSGGSKPPYGYTF. Here the CDR3 DNA reads TGTGCCAGCAGTGGGGGATCGAAACCGCCTTATGGCTACACCTTC.

In this sample, this clonotype turned up many times. This rearrangement joins TRBV7-2 to TRBJ2-7, with 9 positions matching TRBD1. Germline-derived CDR1 and CDR2 are SGHTA and FQGNSA. This CDR3 is built from 15 residues. V lost 0 bases, J lost 2 bases, and 2 bases stayed unmatched. CDR3 sequence reads: CASSLAGTGPYEQYF. Written as DNA, the CDR3 is TGTGCCAGCAGCTTAGCAGGGACAGGGCCCTACGAGCAGTACTTC.

The chain recombines TRBV6-6 with TRBJ2-5; D could derive from TRBD1 or TRBD2 (5 bases each). The CDR3 consists of 17 residues. Germline loops: CDR1 MNHNY, CDR2 SVGAGI (reference sequence). V was clipped by 5 bases and J by 2 bases, with 21 bases between them. For the CDR3, the DNA is TGTGCCAGCAGTCTAGTCGGGGCTCCTCGATGGCAAGAGACCCAGTACTTC. Residues: CASSLVGAPRWQETQYF.

This clonotype was counted ten times or more. The CDR3 DNA follows: TGCGCCAGCAGCCAAGCTTTGCTAGCGGGTGGTACCGGGGAGCTGTTTTTT. This translates into CASSQALLAGGTGELFF. V is TRBV4-1 and J is TRBJ2-2; 8 bases fit TRBD2. In germline, CDR1 is MGHRA, CDR2 YSYEKL. There are 17 residues in the CDR3. Trimming at V came to 1 base and at J to 5 bases, leaving 9 bases not matched to a gene.

This clonotype was seen more than once but under ten times. The chain employs TRBV20-1 and TRBJ2-7; D perhaps matches TRBD2 (6 bases). Germline CDR1 and CDR2: DFQATT and SNEGSKA (reference sequence). The CDR3 is 15 residues long. V was trimmed by 0 bases and J by 3 bases, leaving 15 bases between them. CDR3 DNA sequence: TGCAGTGCTAGAGATGGGGCGGGGATCCTCTACGAGCAGTACTTC. Translation gives CSARDGAGILYEQYF.

This clonotype was counted ten times or more. The chain has TRBV27 and TRBJ2-1; D perhaps matches TRBD1 (6 bases). Germline-derived CDR1 and CDR2 are MNHEY and SMNVEV (reference sequence). The V and J ends lost 3 bases and 10 bases respectively, with 22 bases between them. CDR3 size: 16 residues. CDR3 nucleotides: TGTGCCAGCAGTTTCCATACAGGGTACCCTACGGGGGAGCAGTTCTTC. Translated: CASSFHTGYPTGEQFF.

This clonotype was detected a few times. This chain links TRBV10-2 with TRBJ2-1; D is undetermined. Germline V gene sequence: CDR1 WSHSY, CDR2 SAAADI. The length of the CDR3 is 14 residues. V lost 4 bases, J lost 7 bases, and 14 bases lay in between. This CDR3 is CASSASTLGNEQFF. In DNA, the CDR3 is TGCGCCAGCAGTGCCTCGACCTTGGGGAATGAGCAGTTCTTC.

The CDR3 nucleotides are TGCAGTGCTAGAGATGTTCAGGGGAGGGGTGAAGCTTTCTTT. It encodes CSARDVQGRGEAFF. The chain joins TRBV20-1 to TRBJ1-1; TRBD1 might be the D (6 bases). This CDR3 has 14 residues. V lost 0 bases and J lost 7, with 15 bases in between. Germline CDR1 reads DFQATT; CDR2 reads SNEGSKA (reference sequence).

J is TRBJ2-3 and V is TRBV10-3; D is possibly TRBD1 (6 bases). Germline V gene sequence: CDR1 ENHRY, CDR2 SYGVKD. The length of the CDR3 is 15 residues. V lost 0 bases to trimming and J lost 3 bases, with 10 bases between them. CDR3 nucleotides: TGTGCCATCAGTGAGTCAGGGGGAAGTACAGATACGCAGTATTTT. Amino acids: CAISESGGSTDTQYF.

This clonotype was observed a handful of times. The chain joins TRBV28 to TRBJ2-3; 13 nucleotides align to TRBD2. After removal of 0 bases from V and 4 bases from J, the junction contained 1 base not matched to a gene. Germline CDR1 reads MDHEN; CDR2 reads SYDVKM. The CDR3 spans 16 residues. The CDR3 loop reads CASSLWTSGRPDTQYF. The CDR3 bases are TGTGCCAGCAGTTTATGGACTAGCGGGAGGCCAGATACGCAGTATTTT.

The table lists this clonotype with many counts. The genes are TRBV11-2 and TRBJ2-2; D tentatively reads TRBD1 or TRBD2 (5 bases each). The V and J ends lost 4 bases and 5 bases respectively, with 11 bases between them. Per the germline V gene, CDR1 is SGHAT and CDR2 is FQNNGV. CDR3 length: 14 amino acids. The CDR3 bases are TGTGCCAGCAGCTCAGGGAGTTGGACCGGGGAGCTGTTTTTT. Its protein is CASSSGSWTGELFF.